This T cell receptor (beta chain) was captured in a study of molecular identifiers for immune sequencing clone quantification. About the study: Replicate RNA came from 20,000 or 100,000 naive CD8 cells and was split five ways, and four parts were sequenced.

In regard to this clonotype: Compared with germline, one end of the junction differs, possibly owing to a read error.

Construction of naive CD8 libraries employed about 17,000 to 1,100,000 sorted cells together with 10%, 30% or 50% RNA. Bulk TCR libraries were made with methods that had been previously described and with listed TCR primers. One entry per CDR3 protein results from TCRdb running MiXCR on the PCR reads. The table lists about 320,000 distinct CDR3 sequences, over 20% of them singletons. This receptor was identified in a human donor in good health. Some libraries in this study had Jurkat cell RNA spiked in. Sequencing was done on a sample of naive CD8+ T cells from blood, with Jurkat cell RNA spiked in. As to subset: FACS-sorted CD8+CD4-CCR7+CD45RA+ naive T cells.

The CDR3 bases are TGCAGTGTTAGACAACAGTCTGGCAATCAGCCCCAGCATTTT. This encodes CSVRQQSGNQPQHF. The rearrangement joins TRBV20-1 to TRBJ1-5; no definite D call. Germline CDR1 DFQATT, CDR2 SNEGSKA (reference sequence). The CDR3 is made up of 14 amino acids.